The 5 T cell receptor beta chains presented below share a single source sample, sequenced in a study of PD-1 blockade in classical Hodgkin lymphoma. Sequenced by immunoSEQ multiplex PCR; TCRdb stores in-frame clones only, minus some. The sample lists 20,000 to 25,000 clones, approximately 71% occurring once. Each patient's relapse followed autologous stem cell transplantation, and brentuximab vedotin exposure varied. The specimen comprised peripheral blood mononuclear cells (PBMCs), sampled at baseline. The receptors were gathered from a human donor with classical Hodgkin lymphoma.

The rearrangement links TRBV19 to TRBJ1-1; D unresolved. From germline, CDR1 is LNHDA and CDR2 SQIVND (reference sequence). There are 16 residues in the CDR3. V gave up 2 bases and J gave up 5 bases, with 18 bases separating them. CDR3 nucleotides: TGTGCCAGTAGTATAATGGCATTAGACGGTGGGACTGAAGCTTTCTTT. This gives the protein CASSIMALDGGTEAFF.

The chain uses TRBV2 and TRBJ1-5; possible D gene TRBD1, 6 bases. Trimming took 10 bases from V and 7 from J, leaving 17 bases between them. The length of the CDR3 is 13 residues. CDR1 is SNHLY and CDR2 is FYNNEI in the germline V gene. CDR3 in DNA: TGTGCCACCCATGAGGGGGGTGGACAGCCCCAGCATTTT. This sequence encodes CATHEGGGQPQHF.

This chain connects TRBV7-2 to TRBJ2-7, with TRBD1 identical over 7 bases. The CDR3 spans 16 residues. Trimming cost V 1 base and J 1 base; bases outside gene matches: 7. CDR1 SGHTA and CDR2 FQGNSA come from the germline V gene. The CDR3 spells CASSLVSGQSSYEQYF. The CDR3, as DNA: TGTGCCAGCAGCTTAGTATCGGGACAGAGTTCCTACGAGCAGTACTTC.

This chain links TRBV19 with TRBJ1-1; no definite D call. The CDR3 is 13 residues long. V was cut by 6 bases and J by 12 bases, with 20 bases left in between. Germline loops: CDR1 LNHDA, CDR2 SQIVND (reference sequence). Here the CDR3 DNA reads TGTGCCAGTAGGTACATAGCGGGAGGCAAAACTTTCTTT. This codes for CASRYIAGGKTFF.

This clone was found once. The rearrangement joins TRBV27 to TRBJ2-2; TRBD1 agrees at 7 bases. After removal of 3 bases from V and 2 bases from J, the junction contained 3 bases not matched to a gene. The CDR3 is made up of 15 amino acids. Per germline, CDR1 MNHEY and CDR2 SMNVEV (reference sequence). The CDR3 region has the DNA TGTGCCAGCAGTTTTCAGGGGGTTAACACCGGGGAGCTGTTTTTT. Protein: CASSFQGVNTGELFF.